This T cell receptor (beta chain) was retrieved from a study of T cells after yellow fever vaccination. TCR cDNA was made by 5'RACE template switching, adding a universal primer site and UMIs. TCRdb reprocessed the 5' RACE reads via MiXCR and lists one record per CDR3 protein. The top ten clones hold 18% of a sample with a few hundred thousand distinct CDR3 sequences, approximately 7% of them seen once. Study-wide points: Boosting was followed by the reappearance of most primary-vaccination clones (less than 98% CD4, 70% to 90% CD8).

Only a few counts were recorded for this clonotype. Its antigen is not identified. Trimming stripped 0 bases from V and 6 bases from J, with 4 bases between. CDR3 size: 13 residues. Germline CDR1 and CDR2: SGHKS and YYEKEE (reference sequence). The chain couples TRBV5-5 to TRBJ2-6, with D unclear. The sequence derives from a man between 18 and 35 years old who received the YFV17D yellow fever vaccine. Sequencing used PBMCs, obtained approximately 47 days after the first yellow fever vaccination. The CDR3 nucleotides read TGTGCCAGCAGCTTGGGACAGGCCAACGTCCTGACTTTC. The encoded protein is CASSLGQANVLTF.